The 25 T cell receptor beta chains in this list originate from one sample, sequenced in a study of identical twins. TCRdb reprocessed the 5' RACE reads with MiXCR, giving one entry per CDR3 protein. The sample has around 480,000 distinct CDR3 sequences, over 11% seen once; the top ten hold approximately 1%. The same data also contributed to another study, on yellow fever vaccine responses in identical twins.

Sequencing used CD4+ T cells sorted from blood. Every receptor here comes from a woman aged 18-29 years in good health.

The V gene is TRBV7-2, the J gene TRBJ2-3; 9 nucleotides align to TRBD2. The CDR3 has 16 amino acids. Losses at the gene ends were 3 bases for V and 0 bases for J; bases not matched to a gene: 4. Germline assignment: CDR1 SGHTA and CDR2 FQGNSA. DNA of the CDR3: TGTGCCAGCAGCTTTTCTAGCGGGATTAGCACAGATACGCAGTATTTT. Residues: CASSFSSGISTDTQYF.

This clonotype was counted between two and nine times. The chain couples TRBV2 to TRBJ2-2; D may match TRBD1 or TRBD2 (5 bases each). Looked up from germline, CDR1 is SNHLY and CDR2 is FYNNEI. This CDR3 comprises 16 residues. V lost 3 bases and J 4 bases, leaving 15 bases between the germline ends. As DNA, the CDR3 is TGTGCCAGCAGTGAGCTTGGGGGATTCAGCACCGGGGAGCTGTTTTTT. As protein: CASSELGGFSTGELFF.

The V call is TRBV10-3, the J call TRBJ2-3; 7 bases are a match to TRBD2. Germline V lookup: CDR1 ENHRY, CDR2 SYGVKD. V was pared by 8 bases and J by 4 bases, with 6 bases of the junction left unmatched. The CDR3 has 13 residues. The DNA of the CDR3 is TGTGCCATCCACGCGGGAGTAGCAGATACGCAGTATTTT. Protein: CAIHAGVADTQYF.

The rearrangement links TRBV7-8 to TRBJ2-3; 9 bases are shared with TRBD1. The CDR3 loop spans 17 amino acids. V shed 5 bases and J 1 base; nucleotides not matched to a gene: 10. Germline V gene sequence: CDR1 SGHVS, CDR2 FQNEAQ. For the CDR3, the DNA is TGTGCCAGCAGCGTGGACAGGGGACCAGGCGGCACAGATACGCAGTATTTT. Translating gives CASSVDRGPGGTDTQYF.

This clonotype was counted ten times or more. The chain is built from TRBV5-1 and TRBJ2-2; 12 bases agree with TRBD2. Germline V gives CDR1 SGHRS, CDR2 YFSETQ. The CDR3 has 16 residues. Germline trimming cut 4 bases from V and 4 bases from J; bases unmatched to any gene: 5. The CDR3 region has the DNA TGCGCCAGCAGCCTCGGACTAGCGGGATCCACCGGGGAGCTGTTTTTT. It yields the protein CASSLGLAGSTGELFF.

V usage is TRBV18 and J usage is TRBJ1-5; D is perhaps TRBD1 (5 bases). The V and J ends lost 2 bases and 0 bases respectively, with 8 bases between them. From germline, CDR1 is KGHSH and CDR2 LQKENI. This CDR3 is built from 15 residues. In DNA, the CDR3 is TGTGCCAGCTCACCAGGGGCGAATAGCAATCAGCCCCAGCATTTT. Protein sequence: CASSPGANSNQPQHF. Together with reference TRBV18 and TRBJ1-5, the CDR3 gives the full variable domain: NAGVMQNPRHLVRRRGQEARLRCSPMKGHSHVYWYRQLPEEGLKFMVYLQKENIIDESGMPKERFSAEFPKEGPSILRIQQVVRGDSAAYFCASSPGANSNQPQHFGDGTRLSIL.

This clonotype was counted ten times or more. V and J are TRBV5-1 and TRBJ2-3; 8 nucleotides match TRBD1. CDR1 and CDR2 from the germline V gene are SGHRS and YFSETQ. This CDR3 has 14 amino acids. V trimming: 6 bases; J trimming: 7 bases; junction bases outside the gene matches: 10. The DNA of the CDR3 is TGCGCCAGCACCCCAGGGGGCTTTTGGAATACGCAGTATTTT. Translated, it gives CASTPGGFWNTQYF.

This clonotype has only a few counts. The CDR3 coding sequence is TGTGCCAGCTCACCACAACGACAGGGTCTGACCTATGGCTACACCTTC. Protein sequence: CASSPQRQGLTYGYTF. The chain has TRBV18 and TRBJ1-2, with 7 bases matching TRBD1. Germline CDR1 is KGHSH and CDR2 is LQKENI. The V gene end was trimmed by 1 base and the J gene end by 4 bases; junction bases not matched to a gene: 9. This CDR3 region has 16 residues.

The chain recombines TRBV25-1 with TRBJ1-2, with D tentatively TRBD1 (6 bases). V gave up 6 bases and J gave up 1 base, with 9 bases separating them. CDR1 MGHDK and CDR2 SYGVNS come from the germline V gene. This CDR3 is built from 13 residues. CDR3 sequence (DNA): TGTGCCAGCAGCACAGGGATTAACTATGGCTACACCTTC. Translating gives CASSTGINYGYTF.

This clonotype has a handful of counts. The chain employs TRBV6-1 and TRBJ2-2; no reliable D call. Germline-derived CDR1 and CDR2 are MNHNS and SASEGT. This CDR3 is built from 13 residues. The ends were cut back, 7 bases at V and 7 bases at J, with 13 bases in the middle. For the CDR3, the DNA is TGTGCCAGCATCGGAGTAAGAGTCGGGGAGCTGTTTTTT. Translated, it gives CASIGVRVGELFF.

This clonotype appeared a few times. This rearrangement joins TRBV29-1 to TRBJ1-2; no definite D call. The CDR3 is 10 residues long. Germline-derived CDR1 and CDR2 are SQVTM and ANQGSEA. V lost 6 bases, J lost 7 bases, and 9 bases lay in between. DNA for the CDR3: TGCAGCGTCGCGGCGAGTGGCTACACCTTC. It specifies CSVAASGYTF.

The chain combines TRBV5-4 with TRBJ2-1; TRBD1 or TRBD2 may be the D gene (6 bases each). The CDR3 loop spans 16 amino acids. V shed 0 bases and J shed 4 bases, with 14 bases lying between them. Germline V gene lookup returns CDR1 SGHNT and CDR2 YYREEE (reference sequence). CDR3 protein: CASSLGARGDYNEQFF. Here the CDR3 DNA reads TGTGCCAGCAGCTTGGGAGCGAGGGGGGATTACAATGAGCAGTTCTTC.

This clonotype has just a few counts. The rearrangement links TRBV4-3 to TRBJ1-4, with TRBD1 matching 8 bases. V dropped 1 base and J dropped 4; count of bases not matched to a gene: 5. Germline V CDR1 and CDR2: LGHNA, YSLEER. This CDR3 is 16 amino acids long. The CDR3 DNA sequence: TGCGCCAGCAGCCAAGCAACAGGGGGGATTAATGAAAAACTGTTTTTT. It translates to CASSQATGGINEKLFF.

In this sample, this clonotype turned up a few times. The chain couples TRBV4-2 to TRBJ2-3; D may be TRBD1 (6 bases). Germline CDR1 LGHNA, CDR2 YNFKEQ. This CDR3 contains 16 residues. Trimming removed 4 bases at V and 0 bases at J, with 14 bases between. CDR3 nucleotide sequence: TGTGCCAGCAGCCTTGTCCCGACAGGAAGCACAGATACGCAGTATTTT. It is translated as CASSLVPTGSTDTQYF.

This clonotype was counted only a few times. The chain combines TRBV7-2 with TRBJ2-7; D is uncertain. Germline V gene data show CDR1 as SGHTA and CDR2 as FQGNSA. The CDR3 loop spans 14 amino acids. V gave up 3 bases and J gave up 2 bases, with 11 bases separating them. The CDR3 sequence is CASSFVAGTYEQYF. The CDR3 region has the DNA TGTGCCAGCAGCTTCGTAGCCGGAACCTACGAGCAGTACTTC.

The chain combines TRBV3-1 with TRBJ2-7, with 7 bases fitting TRBD1. Per germline, CDR1 LGHDT and CDR2 YNNKEL (reference sequence). Trimming removed 8 bases from V and 2 bases from J; junction bases left unmatched: 21. The CDR3 runs 18 residues. The CDR3 region is CASGASVGSGQHTYEQYF. Written as DNA, the CDR3 is TGTGCCAGCGGAGCCTCGGTAGGTTCGGGACAGCACACCTACGAGCAGTACTTC.

This clonotype was detected only a few times. The chain couples TRBV6-6 to TRBJ1-4, with D uncertain. This CDR3 has 13 amino acids. V was clipped by 1 base and J by 5 bases, with 5 bases between them. Germline V gene sequence: CDR1 MNHNY, CDR2 SVGAGI (reference sequence). CDR3: CASSYYSNEKLFF. The CDR3 DNA reads as TGTGCCAGCAGTTACTACAGCAATGAAAAACTGTTTTTT.

This clonotype was observed many times. The chain joins TRBV12-3 or TRBV12-4 to TRBJ2-3; the D is unclear. Trimming left V 3 bases short and J 0 bases short, with 7 bases between. This CDR3 is 14 amino acids long. CDR3 sequence (DNA): TGTGCCAGCAGTTTCCAAACTAGCACAGATACGCAGTATTTT. Translation: CASSFQTSTDTQYF.

There are many counts of this clonotype. In DNA form, the CDR3 reads TGTGCCAGCAGCAAACTAGCGGGGGGCGGGAGCTCCTACAATGAGCAGTTCTTC. Encoded protein: CASSKLAGGGSSYNEQFF. This sequence joins TRBV11-2 and TRBJ2-1, with 12 bases matching TRBD2. The CDR3 extends over 18 amino acids. The ends lost 5 bases at V and 0 bases at J; junction bases unmatched: 8. The germline V gene has CDR1 SGHAT and CDR2 FQNNGV.

The chain carries TRBV29-1 and TRBJ2-5; 14 bases are a match to TRBD2. CDR3 length: 15 amino acids. Germline CDR1 reads SQVTM; CDR2 reads ANQGSEA. The ends lost 6 bases at V and 2 bases at J; junction bases unmatched: 5. CDR3 nucleotide sequence: TGCAGCGTCCGACTAGCGGGAGGGAGGCAAGAGACCCAGTACTTC. Protein: CSVRLAGGRQETQYF.

This clonotype was recorded a few times. The V and J genes are TRBV7-9 and TRBJ2-6; the D gene is possibly TRBD1 (6 bases). With 11 bases removed from V and 2 bases from J, the gap between germline ends came to 22 bases. Germline loops: CDR1 SEHNR, CDR2 FQNEAQ (reference sequence). This CDR3 has 17 residues. The CDR3 bases are TGTGCCTATAAACAGGGACCCGTCATTACTGGGGCCAACGTCCTGACTTTC. Translation gives CAYKQGPVITGANVLTF.

The V and J genes are TRBV5-4 and TRBJ2-1, with 9 bases aligning to TRBD2. Germline assignment: CDR1 SGHNT and CDR2 YYREEE (reference sequence). CDR3 length: 16 amino acids. V gave up 4 bases and J gave up 5 bases; unmatched junction bases: 10. Written as DNA, the CDR3 is TGTGCCAGCAGCAGGACTAGCGCTGGGGGAAACAATGAGCAGTTCTTC. It specifies CASSRTSAGGNNEQFF.

The chain couples TRBV29-1 to TRBJ2-1; 7 bases fit TRBD1. J gave up 0 bases and V 7 bases, and 3 bases lay outside the gene matches. CDR1 SQVTM and CDR2 ANQGSEA come from the germline V gene. The CDR3 runs to 13 residues. Here the CDR3 reads CSGTGVSYNEQFF. CDR3 nucleotide sequence: TGCAGCGGAACAGGGGTCTCCTACAATGAGCAGTTCTTC.

This clonotype was found a few times. The chain has TRBV5-6 and TRBJ2-3; 8 positions agree with TRBD2. CDR1 and CDR2 (germline): SGHDT, YYEEEE. This CDR3 comprises 15 residues. The junction had 7 bases not matched to a gene; V was cut back by 7 bases and J by 0 bases. The CDR3 DNA reads TGTGCCAGCCGCACGGGGACTAGTAGCACAGATACGCAGTATTTT. Translated: CASRTGTSSTDTQYF. The entire variable domain, with the rest obtained from reference TRBV5-6 and TRBJ2-3, is as follows: DAGVTQSPTHLIKTRGQQVTLRCSPKSGHDTVSWYQQALGQGPQFIFQYYEEEERQRGNFPDRFSGHQFPNYSSELNVNALLLGDSALYLCASRTGTSSTDTQYFGPGTRLTVL.

This clonotype has just a few counts. The J gene is TRBJ2-2, the V gene TRBV2; maybe TRBD2 (5 bases). CDR3 length: 14 residues. The germline V gene has CDR1 SNHLY and CDR2 FYNNEI. With 6 bases removed from V and 7 bases from J, the gap between germline ends came to 15 bases. Written as DNA, the CDR3 is TGTGCCAGCAGGGACGGGGTGGGAGTCGGGGAGCTGTTTTTT. It specifies CASRDGVGVGELFF.